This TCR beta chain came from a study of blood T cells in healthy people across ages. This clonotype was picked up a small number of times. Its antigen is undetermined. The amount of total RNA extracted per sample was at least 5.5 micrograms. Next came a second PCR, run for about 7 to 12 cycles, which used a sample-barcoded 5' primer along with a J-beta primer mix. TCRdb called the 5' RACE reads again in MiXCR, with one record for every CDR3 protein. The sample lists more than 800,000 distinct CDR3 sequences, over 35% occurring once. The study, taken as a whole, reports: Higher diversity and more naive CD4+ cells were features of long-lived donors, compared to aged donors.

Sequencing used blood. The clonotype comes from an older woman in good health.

The CDR3 DNA is TGTGCCAGCAGCTTACTTAGGCGGACAGATACGCAGTATTTT. It specifies CASSLLRRTDTQYF. The chain carries TRBV11-2 and TRBJ2-3; D gene ambiguous. The ends were cut back, 2 bases at V and 3 bases at J, with 9 bases in the middle. The germline CDR1 and CDR2 sequences are SGHAT and FQNNGV. The CDR3 covers 14 residues.